The present entry profiles one TCR beta chain with its context. The sample has other DNA sequences that encode this CDR3 too. In germline, CDR1 is LNHDA, CDR2 SQIVND (reference sequence). The CDR3 length is 14 residues. The V gene lost 8 bases and the J gene lost 4 bases, with 17 bases spanning the gap. The data were obtained in a study of cytomegalovirus exposure and HLA in healthy donors. Looking at the study overall: About 200 million T cells yielded 100 million or so unique TCR beta sequences in earlier analysis.

Amplification used 60 Vbeta primers and 13 Jbeta primers. Sequencing was performed with immunoSEQ multiplex PCR; in TCRdb, only in-frame clones are kept and a portion is missing. This listing includes 60,000 or so clones. This TCR derives from a man between 45 and 60 years old in good health and CMV-seropositive. Sequencing was done on a sample of PBMCs. The V call is TRBV19, the J call TRBJ1-1, with a tentative D call TRBD1 (5 bases). CDR3 coding DNA: TGTGCCAGTTCGAACATGTGGGGGGGCACTGAAGCTTTCTTT. It is translated as CASSNMWGGTEAFF. The full variable domain, rest sourced from reference TRBV19 and TRBJ1-1, is DGGITQSPKYLFRKEGQNVTLSCEQNLNHDAMYWYRQDPGQGLRLIYYSQIVNDFQKGDIAEGYSVSREKKESFPLTVTSAQKNPTAFYLCASSNMWGGTEAFFGQGTRLTVV.